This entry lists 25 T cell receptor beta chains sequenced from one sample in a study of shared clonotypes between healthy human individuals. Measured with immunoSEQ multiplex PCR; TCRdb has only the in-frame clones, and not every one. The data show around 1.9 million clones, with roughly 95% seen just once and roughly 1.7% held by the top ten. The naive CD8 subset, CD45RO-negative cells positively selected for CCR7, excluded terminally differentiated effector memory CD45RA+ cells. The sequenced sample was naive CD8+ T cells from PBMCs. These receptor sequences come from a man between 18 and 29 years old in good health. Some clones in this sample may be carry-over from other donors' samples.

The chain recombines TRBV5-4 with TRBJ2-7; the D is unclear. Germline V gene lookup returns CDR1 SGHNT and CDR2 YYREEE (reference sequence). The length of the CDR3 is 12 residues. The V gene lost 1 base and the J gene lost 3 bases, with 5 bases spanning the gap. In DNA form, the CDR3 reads TGTGCCAGCAGCTTGAAGGGCTACGAGCAGTACTTC. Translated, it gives CASSLKGYEQYF.

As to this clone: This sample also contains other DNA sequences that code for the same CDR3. The CDR3 bases are TGTGCCAGCAGCTTCAGCGGGAGGGCGGGGAATGAGCAGTTCTTC. Amino acid sequence: CASSFSGRAGNEQFF. This chain joins TRBV9 and TRBJ2-1; TRBD2 matches at 10 bases. V was pared by 4 bases and J by 7 bases, with 8 bases of the junction left unmatched. Germline loops: CDR1 SGDLS, CDR2 YYNGEE. The CDR3 has 15 amino acids.

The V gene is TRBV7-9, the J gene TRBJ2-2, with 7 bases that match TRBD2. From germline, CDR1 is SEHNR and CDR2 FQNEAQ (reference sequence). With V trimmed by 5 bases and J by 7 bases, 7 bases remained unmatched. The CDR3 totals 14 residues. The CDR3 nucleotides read TGTGCCAGCAGCCCAACCCCGGGGGGCGGGGAGCTGTTTTTT. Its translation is CASSPTPGGGELFF.

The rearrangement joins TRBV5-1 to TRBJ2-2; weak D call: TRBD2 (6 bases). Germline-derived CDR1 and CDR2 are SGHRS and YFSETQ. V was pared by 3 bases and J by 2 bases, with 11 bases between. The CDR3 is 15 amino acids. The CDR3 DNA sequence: TGCGCCAGCAGCTGGGCCGGGAGTAACACCGGGGAGCTGTTTTTT. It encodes CASSWAGSNTGELFF.

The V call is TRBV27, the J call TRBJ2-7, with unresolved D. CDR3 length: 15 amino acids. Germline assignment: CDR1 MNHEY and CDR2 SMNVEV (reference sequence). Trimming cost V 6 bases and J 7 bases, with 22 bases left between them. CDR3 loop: CASSVMPNPTGEQYF. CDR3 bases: TGTGCCAGCAGCGTAATGCCGAACCCTACCGGAGAGCAGTACTTC.

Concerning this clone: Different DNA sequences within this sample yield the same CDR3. CDR3 residues: CASGQGNTEAFF. For the CDR3, the DNA is TGTGCCAGTGGACAGGGGAACACTGAAGCTTTCTTT. V and J are TRBV7-9 and TRBJ1-1; 8 bases map to TRBD1. This CDR3 spans 12 amino acids. CDR1 is SEHNR, CDR2 FQNEAQ, per germline (reference sequence). V shed 9 bases and J 1 base; nucleotides not matched to a gene: 1.

The CDR3 nucleotides read TGTGCCAGCAGCTTAGGAGGAGGGGCGGTCGAGCAGTACTTC. Encoded protein: CASSLGGGAVEQYF. J is TRBJ2-7 and V is TRBV7-2; D perhaps matches TRBD2 (6 bases). Germline V gene lookup returns CDR1 SGHTA and CDR2 FQGNSA. The CDR3 extends over 14 amino acids. V lost 1 base to trimming and J lost 6 bases, with 13 bases between them.

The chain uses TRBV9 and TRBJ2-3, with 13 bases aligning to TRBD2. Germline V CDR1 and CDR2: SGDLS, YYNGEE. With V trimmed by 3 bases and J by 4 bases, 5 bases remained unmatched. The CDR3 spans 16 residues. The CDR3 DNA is TGTGCCAGCAGCGGAGGACTAGCGGGAGTGTCAGATACGCAGTATTTT. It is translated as CASSGGLAGVSDTQYF.

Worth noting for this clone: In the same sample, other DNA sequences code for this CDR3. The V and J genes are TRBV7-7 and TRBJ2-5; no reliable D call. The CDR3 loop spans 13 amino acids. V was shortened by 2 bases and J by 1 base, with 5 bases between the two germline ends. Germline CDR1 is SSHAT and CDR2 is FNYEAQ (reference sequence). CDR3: CASSLRVQETQYF. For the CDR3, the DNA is TGTGCCAGCAGCTTAAGGGTCCAAGAGACCCAGTACTTC.

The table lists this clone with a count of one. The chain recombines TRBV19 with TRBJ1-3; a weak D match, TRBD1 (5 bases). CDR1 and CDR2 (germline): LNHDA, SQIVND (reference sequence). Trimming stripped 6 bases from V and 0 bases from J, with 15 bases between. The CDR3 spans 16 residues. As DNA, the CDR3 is TGTGCCAGTAGGGCGCCCAGGGCCAACTCTGGAAACACCATATATTTT. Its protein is CASRAPRANSGNTIYF.

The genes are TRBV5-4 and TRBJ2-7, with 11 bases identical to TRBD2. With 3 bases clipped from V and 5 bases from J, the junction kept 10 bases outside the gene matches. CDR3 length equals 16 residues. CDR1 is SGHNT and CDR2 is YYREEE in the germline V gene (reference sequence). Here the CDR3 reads CASSWRLAGRFDEQYF. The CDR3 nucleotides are TGTGCCAGCAGCTGGAGACTAGCGGGGAGATTCGACGAGCAGTACTTC.

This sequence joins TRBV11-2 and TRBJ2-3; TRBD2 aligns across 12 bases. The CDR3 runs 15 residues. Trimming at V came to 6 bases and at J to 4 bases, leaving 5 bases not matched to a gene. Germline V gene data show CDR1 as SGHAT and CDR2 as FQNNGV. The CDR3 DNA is TGTGCCAGCAGTAGGACTAGCGGGACCGCAGATACGCAGTATTTT. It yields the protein CASSRTSGTADTQYF. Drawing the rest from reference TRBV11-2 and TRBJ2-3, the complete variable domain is EAGVAQSPRYKIIEKRQSVAFWCNPISGHATLYWYQQILGQGPKLLIQFQNNGVVDDSQLPKDRFSAERLKGVDSTLKIQPAKLEDSAVYLCASSRTSGTADTQYFGPGTRLTVL.

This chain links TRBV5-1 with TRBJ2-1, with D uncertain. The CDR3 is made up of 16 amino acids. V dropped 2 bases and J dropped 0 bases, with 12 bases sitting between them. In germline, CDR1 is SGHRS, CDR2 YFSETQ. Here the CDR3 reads CASSFKMADSYNEQFF. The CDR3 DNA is TGCGCCAGCAGCTTTAAGATGGCAGACTCCTACAATGAGCAGTTCTTC.

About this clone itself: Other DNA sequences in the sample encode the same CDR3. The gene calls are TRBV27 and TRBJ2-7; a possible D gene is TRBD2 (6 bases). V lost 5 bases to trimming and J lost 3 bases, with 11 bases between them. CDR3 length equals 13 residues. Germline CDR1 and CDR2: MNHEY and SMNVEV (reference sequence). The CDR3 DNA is TGTGCCAGCAGTCTGCGCGGGGACTACGAGCAGTACTTC. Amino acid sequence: CASSLRGDYEQYF.

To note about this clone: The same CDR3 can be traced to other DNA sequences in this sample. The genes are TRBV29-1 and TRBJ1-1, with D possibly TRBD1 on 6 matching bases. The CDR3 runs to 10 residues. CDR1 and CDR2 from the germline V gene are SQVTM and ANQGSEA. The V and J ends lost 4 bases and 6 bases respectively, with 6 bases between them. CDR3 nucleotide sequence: TGCAGCGTTGGGACAGCTGAAGCTTTCTTT. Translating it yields CSVGTAEAFF.

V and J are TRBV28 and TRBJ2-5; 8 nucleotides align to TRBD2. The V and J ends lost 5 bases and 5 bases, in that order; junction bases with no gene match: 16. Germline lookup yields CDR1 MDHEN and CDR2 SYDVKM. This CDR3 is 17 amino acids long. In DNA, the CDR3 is TGTGCCAGCAGTACCCAACCGGGACTAGGGCCTGGGGAGACCCAGTACTTC. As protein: CASSTQPGLGPGETQYF.

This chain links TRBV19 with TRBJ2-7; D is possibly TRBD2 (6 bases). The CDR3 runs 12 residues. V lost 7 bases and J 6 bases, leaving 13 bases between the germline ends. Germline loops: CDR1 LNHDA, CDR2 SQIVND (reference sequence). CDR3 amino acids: CASTSGGFEQYF. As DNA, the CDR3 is TGTGCCAGTACCTCTGGGGGGTTCGAGCAGTACTTC.

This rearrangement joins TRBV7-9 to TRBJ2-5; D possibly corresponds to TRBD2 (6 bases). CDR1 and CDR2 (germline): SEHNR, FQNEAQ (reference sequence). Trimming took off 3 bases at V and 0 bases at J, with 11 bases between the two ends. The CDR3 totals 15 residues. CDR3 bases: TGTGCCAGCAGCTTTTGGAGGGTCTACCAAGAGACCCAGTACTTC. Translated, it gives CASSFWRVYQETQYF.

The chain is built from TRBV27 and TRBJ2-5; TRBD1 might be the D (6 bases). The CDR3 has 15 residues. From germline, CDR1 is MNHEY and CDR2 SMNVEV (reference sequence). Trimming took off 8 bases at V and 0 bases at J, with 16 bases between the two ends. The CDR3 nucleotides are TGTGCCAGCTCACAGGACAGCCGCTACCAAGAGACCCAGTACTTC. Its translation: CASSQDSRYQETQYF.

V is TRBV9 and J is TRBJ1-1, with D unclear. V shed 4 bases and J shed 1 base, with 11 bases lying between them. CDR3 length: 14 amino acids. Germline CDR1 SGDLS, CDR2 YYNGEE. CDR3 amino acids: CASSPKQRNTEAFF. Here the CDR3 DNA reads TGTGCCAGCAGCCCCAAACAACGGAACACTGAAGCTTTCTTT.

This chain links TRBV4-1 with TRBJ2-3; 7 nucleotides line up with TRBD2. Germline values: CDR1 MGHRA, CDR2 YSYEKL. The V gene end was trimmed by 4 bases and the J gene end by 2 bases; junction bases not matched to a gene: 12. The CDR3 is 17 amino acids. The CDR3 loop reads CASSPPGGGTTTDTQYF. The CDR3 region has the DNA TGCGCCAGCAGCCCCCCAGGCGGTGGGACTACCACAGATACGCAGTATTTT.

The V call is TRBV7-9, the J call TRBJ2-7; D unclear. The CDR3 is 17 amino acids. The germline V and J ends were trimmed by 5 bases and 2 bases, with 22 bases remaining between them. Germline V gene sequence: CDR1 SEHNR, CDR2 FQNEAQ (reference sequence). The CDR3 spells CASSPPGISAETYEQYF. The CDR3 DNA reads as TGTGCCAGCAGCCCCCCTGGAATAAGCGCAGAAACCTACGAGCAGTACTTC.

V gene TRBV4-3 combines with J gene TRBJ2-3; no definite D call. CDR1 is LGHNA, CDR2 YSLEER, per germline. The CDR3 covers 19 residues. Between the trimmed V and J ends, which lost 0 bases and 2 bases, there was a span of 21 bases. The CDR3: CASSQDVGSGNFYTDTQYF. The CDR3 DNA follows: TGCGCCAGCAGCCAAGATGTGGGCTCCGGTAACTTCTACACAGATACGCAGTATTTT.

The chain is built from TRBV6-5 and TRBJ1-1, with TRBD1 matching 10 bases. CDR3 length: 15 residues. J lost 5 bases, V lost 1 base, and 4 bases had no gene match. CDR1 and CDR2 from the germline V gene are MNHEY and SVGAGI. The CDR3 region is CASSYLTGGLTEAFF. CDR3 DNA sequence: TGTGCCAGCAGTTACTTGACAGGGGGCTTGACTGAAGCTTTCTTT.

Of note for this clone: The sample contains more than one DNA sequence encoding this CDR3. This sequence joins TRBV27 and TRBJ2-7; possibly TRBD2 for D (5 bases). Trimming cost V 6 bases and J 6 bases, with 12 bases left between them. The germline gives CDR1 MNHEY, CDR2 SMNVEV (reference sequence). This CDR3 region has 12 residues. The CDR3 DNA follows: TGTGCCAGCAGCCTTAGAGGGAGCGAGCAGTACTTC. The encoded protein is CASSLRGSEQYF.